A single sample gave rise to the 26 T cell receptor beta chains below, sequenced in a study of tumor-infiltrating lymphocytes in oesophageal squamous cell carcinoma. From the PCR reads, TCRdb called clonotypes with MiXCR, one entry per CDR3 protein. Counted here are approximately 11,000 distinct CDR3 sequences, 50% to 65% occurring once; the ten biggest clones make up 35%. Specimen: esophageal tumor tissue. All receptors derive from a male donor with esophageal squamous cell carcinoma.

The gene calls are TRBV10-3 and TRBJ2-1; D is ambiguous. The J call may be faulty, since TRBJ2-7 better matches the DNA end. Germline loops: CDR1 ENHRY, CDR2 SYGVKD. The CDR3 runs to 14 residues. The CDR3 here is CAISESHSSYEQYF. CDR3 nucleotides: TGTGCCATCAGTGAGTCACACAGTTCCTACGAGCAGTACTTC.

The chain has TRBV7-2 and TRBJ2-7; possibly TRBD2 for D (6 bases). This CDR3 comprises 14 residues. The germline V gene has CDR1 SGHTA and CDR2 FQGNSA. The V end lost 5 bases, the J end lost 4 bases, and 15 bases lay between the germline ends. CDR3 loop: CASSPAGSPYEQYF. CDR3 bases: TGTGCCAGCAGCCCCGCCGGGAGCCCATACGAGCAGTACTTC.

The rearrangement uses TRBV7-3 and TRBJ2-5; 10 bases match TRBD2. The DNA matches TRBJ2-1 better at its end, which makes the J call doubtful. Germline V gene sequence: CDR1 SGHTA, CDR2 FQGTGA. The CDR3 is 13 residues long. CDR3 sequence: CASSPSGSGEQFF. In DNA, the CDR3 is TGTGCCAGCAGCCCTAGCGGGAGCGGTGAGCAGTTCTTC.

A word on this clonotype: A read error is likely, as this CDR3 ends without the conserved phenylalanine or tryptophan. No DNA is shown, since the ends of the CDR3 on it are uncertain; the CDR3 is the one TCRdb lists. The chain has TRBV6-1 and TRBJ2-1; the D call TRBD1 from the table was never checked on the DNA. With termini counted, the CDR3 has 15 amino acids. From germline, CDR1 is MNHNS and CDR2 SASEGT. CDR3: CASSEGGDRGYTFGS.

J is TRBJ2-1 and V is TRBV7-8, with D unresolved. The J call may be incorrect, as the DNA end agrees better with TRBJ2-7. This CDR3 has 14 amino acids. Germline lookup yields CDR1 SGHVS and CDR2 FQNEAQ. The CDR3 here is CASSLVIGLYEQYF. The CDR3 DNA reads as TGTGCCAGCAGCTTAGTAATAGGGCTCTACGAGCAGTACTTC.

This clonotype rates as large. This sequence joins TRBV7-2 and TRBJ2-1, with TRBD2 matching over 11 bases. The J segment lost 3 bases and the V segment lost 0 bases, leaving 1 base of the junction unmatched. Germline loops: CDR1 SGHTA, CDR2 FQGNSA. The CDR3 contains 16 residues. Here the CDR3 reads CASSLASGRDYNEQFF. The CDR3 nucleotides read TGTGCCAGCAGCTTAGCTAGCGGGAGGGACTACAATGAGCAGTTCTTC.

This clonotype is large by share. The CDR3 DNA sequence: TGTGCCAGCAGCTTTCCCAAACCGGGACGAGAACGCAATGAGCAGTTCTTC. It is translated as CASSFPKPGRERNEQFF. The chain employs TRBV7-9 and TRBJ2-1; either TRBD1 or TRBD2 may supply D (5 bases each). The CDR3 runs to 17 residues. The germline CDR1 and CDR2 sequences are SEHNR and FQNEAQ (reference sequence). V was cut by 3 bases and J by 6 bases, with 21 bases left in between.

The chain couples TRBV6-2 or TRBV6-3 to TRBJ1-2; 8 bases map to TRBD1. V lost 6 bases, J lost 6 bases, and 12 bases stayed unmatched. There are 15 residues in the CDR3. Per the germline V gene, CDR1 is MNHEY and CDR2 is SVGEGT. This chain's CDR3 is CASSGAGTGVDGYTF. The CDR3 DNA reads as TGTGCCAGCAGCGGTGCCGGGACAGGAGTAGATGGCTACACCTTC.

The chain recombines TRBV18 with TRBJ2-5, with TRBD2 identical over 10 bases. The CDR3 is made up of 15 amino acids. CDR1 is KGHSH and CDR2 is LQKENI in the germline V gene. V lost 2 bases to trimming and J lost 3 bases; unmatched junction nucleotides: 3. CDR3 residues: CASSPGLAGEETQYF. CDR3 DNA: TGTGCCAGCTCACCAGGGCTAGCGGGAGAAGAGACCCAGTACTTC.

This clonotype was detected a few times. One end of the junction varies from germline; a read error may be responsible. The gene calls are TRBV7-6 and TRBJ2-1, with D maybe TRBD1 (6 bases). Germline V gene sequence: CDR1 SGHVS, CDR2 FNYEAQ. The CDR3 spans 17 residues. This CDR3 is CASSLSLGETGCDEQFF. The DNA for the CDR3 is TGTGCTAGCAGCTTATCCCTAGGTGAGACAGGTTGTGATGAGCAGTTCTTC.

The V gene is TRBV7-3, the J gene TRBJ2-1, with 8 bases matching TRBD2. V gave up 5 bases and J gave up 6 bases; unmatched junction bases: 9. This CDR3 is built from 15 residues. Germline loops: CDR1 SGHTA, CDR2 FQGTGA. The CDR3 bases are TGTGCCAGCAGCACCCAACCCGGGACTAGCAATGAGCAGTTCTTC. This encodes CASSTQPGTSNEQFF.

J is TRBJ1-1 and V is TRBV19; 7 bases agree with TRBD1. The CDR3 contains 14 residues. Germline trimming cut 4 bases from V and 2 bases from J; bases unmatched to any gene: 4. CDR1 is LNHDA and CDR2 is SQIVND in the germline V gene (reference sequence). In nucleotides, the CDR3 is TGTGCCAGTAGTACCGGGACAGTTAACACTGAAGCTTTCTTT. As protein: CASSTGTVNTEAFF.

V gene TRBV28 combines with J gene TRBJ2-5; tentatively, D is TRBD2 (7 bases). The last part of the DNA fits TRBJ2-7 better; the J call may be wrong. This CDR3 contains 13 residues. Germline-derived CDR1 and CDR2 are MDHEN and SYDVKM. The CDR3 loop reads CASMGGARYEQYF. The CDR3 coding sequence is TGTGCCAGCATGGGGGGGGCTCGGTACGAGCAGTACTTC.

The chain joins TRBV12-3 or TRBV12-4 to TRBJ2-1; 9 bases fit TRBD1. The J call is in doubt because the DNA end fits TRBJ2-7 better. There are 15 residues in the CDR3. This CDR3 reads CASSPAGTGKYEQYF. The CDR3 coding sequence is TGTGCCAGCAGCCCCGCCGGGACAGGGAAATACGAGCAGTACTTC.

V gene TRBV7-6 combines with J gene TRBJ1-5, with D maybe TRBD1 (6 bases). V was shortened by 1 base and J by 2 bases, with 9 bases between the two germline ends. In germline, CDR1 is SGHVS, CDR2 FNYEAQ. The CDR3 spans 15 residues. The CDR3 DNA follows: TGTGCCAGCAGCTTAGAACCAGGGGGCAATCAGCCCCAGCATTTT. It encodes CASSLEPGGNQPQHF.

The chain joins TRBV7-3 to TRBJ2-1; TRBD2 matches at 8 bases. The junction had 8 bases not matched to a gene; V was cut back by 2 bases and J by 5 bases. This CDR3 spans 16 amino acids. Per the germline V gene, CDR1 is SGHTA and CDR2 is FQGTGA. For the CDR3, the DNA is TGTGCCAGCAGCTTATACGGAGCGGGAGTGGACAATGAGCAGTTCTTC. It codes for CASSLYGAGVDNEQFF.

The chain uses TRBV20-1 and TRBJ2-3, with D maybe TRBD2 (7 bases). The CDR3 has 14 residues. Germline CDR1 and CDR2: DFQATT and SNEGSKA (reference sequence). V lost 6 bases, J lost 4 bases, and 17 bases lay in between. CDR3 sequence: CSATLGGGADTQYF. The CDR3 nucleotides read TGCAGTGCGACCTTGGGCGGGGGCGCAGATACGCAGTATTTT.

This chain links TRBV7-6 with TRBJ2-5, with TRBD2 matching 14 bases. Germline-derived CDR1 and CDR2 are SGHVS and FNYEAQ. V lost 3 bases to trimming and J lost 11 bases; unmatched junction nucleotides: 20. The CDR3 has 19 amino acids. The CDR3 sequence is CASSFRTGTSGSSYNEQYF. In nucleotides, the CDR3 is TGTGCCAGCAGCTTCCGGACCGGGACTAGCGGGAGCTCCTACAATGAGCAGTACTTC.

The chain employs TRBV12-3 or TRBV12-4 and TRBJ2-4; weak D call: TRBD2 (5 bases). V dropped 7 bases and J dropped 6 bases, with 7 bases sitting between them. The length of the CDR3 is 11 residues. The DNA of the CDR3 is TGTGCCAGCAATCGGGGAAACATTCAGTACTTC. It specifies CASNRGNIQYF.

Comment on this clonotype: This likely comes from a read error, as the CDR3 has no conserved phenylalanine or tryptophan at its end. This chain uses TRBV7-6 with TRBJ2-1, with D perhaps TRBD1 (6 bases). Germline lookup yields CDR1 SGHVS and CDR2 FNYEAQ. The V end was cut by 5 bases, the J end by 3 bases, with 14 bases between. This CDR3 is 15 amino acids long. CDR3 sequence (DNA): TGTGCCAGCAGCCGAGTAATGGACAGCTACAATGAGCAGTTCGTC. It codes for CASSRVMDSYNEQFV.

The V and J genes are TRBV7-8 and TRBJ2-5; 8 bases map to TRBD1. V gave up 5 bases and J gave up 5 bases; unmatched junction bases: 13. The CDR3 contains 16 residues. The germline gives CDR1 SGHVS, CDR2 FQNEAQ. CDR3 loop: CASSRLPGQGWETQYF. Written as DNA, the CDR3 is TGTGCCAGCAGCCGACTCCCAGGACAGGGTTGGGAGACCCAGTACTTC.

The table lists this clonotype with a few counts. V is TRBV7-2 and J is TRBJ1-5; 7 bases match TRBD1. CDR1 is SGHTA, CDR2 FQGNSA, per germline. Unmatched junction bases numbered 7, after V lost 3 bases and J lost 5 bases. The CDR3 length is 15 residues. CDR3 in amino acids: CASSLFVTGHQPQHF. In nucleotides, the CDR3 is TGTGCCAGCAGCTTGTTCGTGACAGGGCATCAGCCCCAGCATTTT. Full variable domain (rest looked up from reference TRBV7-2 and TRBJ1-5): GAGVSQSPSNKVTEKGKDVELRCDPISGHTALYWYRQSLGQGLEFLIYFQGNSAPDKSGLPSDRFSAERTGGSVSTLTIQRTQQEDSAVYLCASSLFVTGHQPQHFGDGTRLSIL.

This clonotype was detected only a few times. The rearrangement joins TRBV7-2 to TRBJ2-1; D not certain. V dropped 0 bases and J dropped 6 bases, with 3 bases sitting between them. The germline gives CDR1 SGHTA, CDR2 FQGNSA. The CDR3 has 12 amino acids. CDR3 sequence (DNA): TGTGCCAGCAGCTTAGCTCGCAATGAGCAGTTCTTC. Translation gives CASSLARNEQFF. The variable domain in full, with the rest retrieved from reference TRBV7-2 and TRBJ2-1, is GAGVSQSPSNKVTEKGKDVELRCDPISGHTALYWYRQSLGQGLEFLIYFQGNSAPDKSGLPSDRFSAERTGGSVSTLTIQRTQQEDSAVYLCASSLARNEQFFGPGTRLTVL.

V is TRBV9 and J is TRBJ1-1, with a weak D call TRBD1 (5 bases). The CDR3 totals 13 residues. V lost 5 bases and J lost 7, with 15 bases in between. Germline-derived CDR1 and CDR2 are SGDLS and YYNGEE. The DNA of the CDR3 is TGTGCCAGCAGTGCGGGGGTGGGTTATGAAGCTTTCTTT. Translation gives CASSAGVGYEAFF.

In this sample, this clonotype turned up many times. V is TRBV6-1 and J is TRBJ2-1; 8 bases are a match to TRBD2. With the DNA end fitting TRBJ2-7 better, the J assignment may be wrong. CDR1 and CDR2 (germline): MNHNS, SASEGT. The CDR3 sequence is 16 residues long. CDR3 residues: CASSDASGGRPYEQYF. In DNA form, the CDR3 reads TGTGCCAGCAGTGATGCCAGCGGGGGCCGTCCATACGAGCAGTACTTC.

The genes are TRBV12-3 or TRBV12-4 and TRBJ2-1, with 8 bases aligning to TRBD2. CDR3 length equals 15 residues. V gave up 2 bases and J gave up 5 bases; unmatched junction bases: 5. CDR3 nucleotides: TGTGCCAGCAGTTTACAAGGACTAGCCGACAATGAGCAGTTCTTC. Translation gives CASSLQGLADNEQFF.